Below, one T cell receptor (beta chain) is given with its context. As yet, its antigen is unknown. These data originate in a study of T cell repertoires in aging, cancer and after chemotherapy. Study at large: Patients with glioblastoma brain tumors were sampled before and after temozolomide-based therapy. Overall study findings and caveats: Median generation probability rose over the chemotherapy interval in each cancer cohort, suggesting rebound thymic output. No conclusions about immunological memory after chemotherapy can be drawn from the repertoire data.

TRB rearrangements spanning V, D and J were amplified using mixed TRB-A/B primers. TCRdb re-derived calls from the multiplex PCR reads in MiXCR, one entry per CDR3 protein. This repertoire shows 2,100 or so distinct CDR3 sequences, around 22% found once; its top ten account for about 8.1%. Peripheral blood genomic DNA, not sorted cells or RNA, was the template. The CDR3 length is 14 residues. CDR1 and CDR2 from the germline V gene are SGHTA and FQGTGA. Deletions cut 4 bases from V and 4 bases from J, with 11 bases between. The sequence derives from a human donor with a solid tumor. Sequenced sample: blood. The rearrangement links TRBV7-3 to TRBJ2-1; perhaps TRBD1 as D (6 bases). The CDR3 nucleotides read TGTGCCAGCAGCTCACCCGGACAGTACAATGAGCAGTTCTTC. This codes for CASSSPGQYNEQFF.